This T cell receptor beta chain was profiled in a study of cytomegalovirus exposure and HLA in healthy donors. Germline trimming cut 0 bases from V and 4 bases from J; bases unmatched to any gene: 6. The CDR3 totals 16 residues. Germline values: CDR1 SGHAT, CDR2 FQNNGV. Method: immunoSEQ multiplex PCR; TCRdb's copy keeps in-frame clones and lacks some. The sample holds some 170,000 clones, about 89% seen once. Sequenced input: PBMCs. This receptor was taken from a man under 40 in good health and CMV-seropositive. V usage is TRBV11-2 and J usage is TRBJ1-2, with TRBD1 matching over 9 bases. CDR3 protein: CASSLELGTGIYGYTF. The CDR3 nucleotides read TGTGCCAGCAGCTTAGAGTTGGGGACAGGGATCTATGGCTACACCTTC.